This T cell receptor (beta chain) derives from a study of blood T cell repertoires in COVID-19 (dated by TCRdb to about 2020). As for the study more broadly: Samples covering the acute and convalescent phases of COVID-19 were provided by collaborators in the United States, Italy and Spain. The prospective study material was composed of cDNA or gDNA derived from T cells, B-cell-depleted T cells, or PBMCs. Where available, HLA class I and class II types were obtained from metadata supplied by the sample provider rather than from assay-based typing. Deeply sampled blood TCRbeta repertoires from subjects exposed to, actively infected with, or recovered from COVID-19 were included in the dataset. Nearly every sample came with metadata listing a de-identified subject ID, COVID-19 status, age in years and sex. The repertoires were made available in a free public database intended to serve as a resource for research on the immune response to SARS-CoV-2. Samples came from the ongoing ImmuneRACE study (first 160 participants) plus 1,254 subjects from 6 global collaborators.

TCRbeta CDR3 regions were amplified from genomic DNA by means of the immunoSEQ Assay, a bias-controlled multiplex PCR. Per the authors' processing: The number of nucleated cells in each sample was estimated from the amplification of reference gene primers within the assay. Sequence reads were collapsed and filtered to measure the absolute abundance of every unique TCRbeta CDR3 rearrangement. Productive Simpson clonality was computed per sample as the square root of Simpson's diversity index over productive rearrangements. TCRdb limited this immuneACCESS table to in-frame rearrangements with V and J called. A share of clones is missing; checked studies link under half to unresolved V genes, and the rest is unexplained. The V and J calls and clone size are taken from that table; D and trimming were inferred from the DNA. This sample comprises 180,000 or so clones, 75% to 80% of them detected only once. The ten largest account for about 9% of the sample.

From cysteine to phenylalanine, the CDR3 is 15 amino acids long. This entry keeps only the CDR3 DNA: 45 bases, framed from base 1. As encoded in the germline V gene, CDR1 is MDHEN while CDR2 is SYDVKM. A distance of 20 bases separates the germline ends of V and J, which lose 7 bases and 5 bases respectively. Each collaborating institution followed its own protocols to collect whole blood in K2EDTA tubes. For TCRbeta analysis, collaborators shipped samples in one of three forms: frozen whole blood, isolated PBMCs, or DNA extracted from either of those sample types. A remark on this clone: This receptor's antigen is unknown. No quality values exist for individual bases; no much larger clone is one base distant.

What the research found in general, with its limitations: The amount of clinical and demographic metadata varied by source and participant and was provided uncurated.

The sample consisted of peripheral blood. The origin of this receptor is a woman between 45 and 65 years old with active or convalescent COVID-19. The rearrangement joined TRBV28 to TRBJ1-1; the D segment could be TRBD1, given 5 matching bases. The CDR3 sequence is CASKWGTIYGTEAFF. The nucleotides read TGTGCCAGCAAATGGGGCACCATCTATGGGACTGAAGCTTTCTTT.